The 26 T cell receptor beta chains given below trace back to one sample, sequenced in a study of shared clonotypes between healthy human individuals. Using immunoSEQ multiplex PCR, the repertoire was profiled, and TCRdb retains in-frame clones only, with some absent. The data hold roughly 2 million clones, with 85% to 95% observed a single time. Sequencing was carried out using naive CD4+ T cells sorted from blood. Documented subset: CD45RA+ positively selected. The receptors come from a man younger than 35 in good health.

Many counts were recorded for this clone. This sample also contains other DNA sequences that code for the same CDR3. The CDR3 DNA reads TGTGCCAGCAGTGAATCAGGCAGCTTCTATGGCTACACCTTC. Protein product: CASSESGSFYGYTF. The chain combines TRBV2 with TRBJ1-2; D unresolved. The germline V gene has CDR1 SNHLY and CDR2 FYNNEI. Trimming cost V 2 bases and J 4 bases, with 11 bases left between them. The CDR3 is 14 amino acids. The full variable domain, its missing parts supplied by reference TRBV2 and TRBJ1-2, is EPEVTQTPSHQVTQMGQEVILRCVPISNHLYFYWYRQILGQKVEFLVSFYNNEISEKSEIFDDQFSVERPDGSNFTLKIRSTKLEDSAMYFCASSESGSFYGYTFGSGTRLTVV.

V and J are TRBV4-1 and TRBJ2-7; D may be TRBD2 (5 bases). The CDR3 sequence is 15 residues long. Germline CDR1 MGHRA, CDR2 YSYEKL. V was trimmed by 0 bases and J by 7 bases, leaving 16 bases between them. CDR3 sequence: CASSQEGSRAGEQYF. CDR3 bases: TGCGCCAGCAGCCAAGAGGGGTCGAGGGCCGGTGAGCAGTACTTC.

V is TRBV5-6 and J is TRBJ2-1, with 14 bases lining up with TRBD2. Germline CDR1 and CDR2: SGHDT and YYEEEE. The CDR3 loop spans 18 amino acids. J was trimmed by 5 bases and V by 5 bases; bases with no gene match: 12. CDR3 loop: CASRRGLAGDLRHNEQFF. CDR3 nucleotide sequence: TGTGCCAGCAGAAGGGGACTAGCGGGGGACCTACGCCACAATGAGCAGTTCTTC.

V gene TRBV25-1 combines with J gene TRBJ1-2, with TRBD1 identical over 8 bases. V was clipped by 2 bases and J by 4 bases; unmatched bases: 6. CDR1 is MGHDK, CDR2 SYGVNS, per germline. The CDR3 totals 15 residues. In DNA form, the CDR3 reads TGTGCCAGCAGTGAAGGTTCAGGGGGCGGCTATGGCTACACCTTC. Amino acids: CASSEGSGGGYGYTF.

The genes are TRBV9 and TRBJ1-6; D unclear. This CDR3 is 14 amino acids long. V was pared by 4 bases and J by 10 bases, with 15 bases between. The germline V gene encodes CDR1 SGDLS and CDR2 YYNGEE. DNA of the CDR3: TGTGCCAGCAGCCCCCATTTAAGTGGATCACCCCTCCACTTT. Its translation: CASSPHLSGSPLHF.

This sequence joins TRBV6-1 and TRBJ2-7; no reliable D call. Germline-derived CDR1 and CDR2 are MNHNS and SASEGT. The V end was cut by 1 base, the J end by 0 bases, with 16 bases between. This CDR3 comprises 17 residues. The CDR3 nucleotides are TGTGCCAGCAGTGAAGAGGGCCGGCGACGGCTCTCCTACGAGCAGTACTTC. Its protein product is CASSEEGRRRLSYEQYF.

In its sample, this clone was seen once. The sample carries other DNA sequences with the same CDR3. This chain joins TRBV18 and TRBJ2-7; no definite D call. This CDR3 comprises 13 residues. CDR1 and CDR2 from the germline V gene are KGHSH and LQKENI. V lost 3 bases and J 2 bases, leaving 8 bases between the germline ends. The CDR3 bases are TGTGCCAGCTCACCGAAAGGAACCTACGAGCAGTACTTC. Protein product: CASSPKGTYEQYF.

The rearrangement uses TRBV19 and TRBJ2-7; 7 positions match TRBD1. Trimming removed 1 base from V and 5 bases from J; junction bases left unmatched: 8. Germline lookup yields CDR1 LNHDA and CDR2 SQIVND (reference sequence). CDR3 length: 15 residues. The CDR3 DNA reads TGTGCCAGTAGTATAGTAGGGCAGGGGGTCAACGAGCAGTACTTC. It yields the protein CASSIVGQGVNEQYF.

V gene TRBV6-1 combines with J gene TRBJ2-7, with 10 bases fitting TRBD2. Germline trimming cut 6 bases from V and 3 bases from J; bases unmatched to any gene: 8. Germline V CDR1 and CDR2: MNHNS, SASEGT. The CDR3 runs to 15 residues. CDR3 amino acids: CASSGTGTSDYEQYF. The DNA of the CDR3 is TGTGCCAGCAGCGGAACCGGGACTAGCGACTACGAGCAGTACTTC.

This clone was recorded only once. The gene calls are TRBV2 and TRBJ1-4; D is possibly TRBD1 (6 bases). CDR1 and CDR2 (germline): SNHLY, FYNNEI. Trimming removed 6 bases from V and 3 bases from J, with 11 bases in between. The CDR3 is 14 amino acids. The CDR3 bases are TGTGCCAGCAGCGCAGGGGATTCTAATGAAAAACTGTTTTTT. Translated: CASSAGDSNEKLFF. Full variable domain (rest looked up from reference TRBV2 and TRBJ1-4): EPEVTQTPSHQVTQMGQEVILRCVPISNHLYFYWYRQILGQKVEFLVSFYNNEISEKSEIFDDQFSVERPDGSNFTLKIRSTKLEDSAMYFCASSAGDSNEKLFFGSGTQLSVL.

The chain has TRBV29-1 and TRBJ1-3, with D possibly matching TRBD1 (5 bases). V lost 2 bases, J lost 2 bases, and 7 bases lay in between. Germline CDR1 and CDR2: SQVTM and ANQGSEA. The length of the CDR3 is 13 residues. CDR3 sequence reads: CSVERGTGNTIYF. The CDR3, as DNA: TGCAGCGTTGAAAGGGGAACTGGAAACACCATATATTTT.

The rearrangement uses TRBV4-3 and TRBJ2-2; no clear D gene. CDR1 is LGHNA, CDR2 YSLEER, per germline. The V gene lost 0 bases and the J gene lost 6 bases, with 11 bases spanning the gap. This CDR3 has 15 amino acids. The CDR3 sequence is CASSQDATPPGELFF. The CDR3 DNA follows: TGCGCCAGCAGCCAAGATGCGACCCCGCCCGGGGAGCTGTTTTTT.

A word on this clone: Other DNA sequences in the same sample also yield this CDR3. The gene calls are TRBV5-1 and TRBJ2-7, with 7 bases matching TRBD2. Germline values: CDR1 SGHRS, CDR2 YFSETQ. The CDR3 contains 12 residues. Trimming cost V 2 bases and J 5 bases; bases outside gene matches: 1. The CDR3: CASSLRGDEQYF. The CDR3 DNA reads TGCGCCAGCAGCTTACGGGGGGACGAGCAGTACTTC.

The chain combines TRBV9 with TRBJ1-2; 9 positions agree with TRBD1. Germline V gene data show CDR1 as SGDLS and CDR2 as YYNGEE. The CDR3 covers 14 residues. The V gene end was trimmed by 4 bases and the J gene end by 7 bases; junction bases not matched to a gene: 8. The CDR3 nucleotides read TGTGCCAGCAGCCTAACAGGGGGCCCTAGTGGCTACACCTTC. This encodes CASSLTGGPSGYTF.

The chain uses TRBV6-1 and TRBJ1-6, with D possibly being TRBD1 (5 bases). This CDR3 is built from 12 residues. The germline V gene has CDR1 MNHNS and CDR2 SASEGT. The V end lost 7 bases, the J end lost 14 bases, and 15 bases lay between the germline ends. The CDR3 spells CASTSEGPALHF. The CDR3 coding sequence is TGTGCCAGCACGTCCGAGGGGCCGGCCCTCCACTTT.

This sequence joins TRBV7-2 and TRBJ2-6; D call uncertain. Germline values: CDR1 SGHTA, CDR2 FQGNSA. V was shortened by 6 bases and J by 0 bases, with 12 bases between the two germline ends. The CDR3 extends over 16 amino acids. CDR3 nucleotide sequence: TGTGCCAGCAGTCCAGGACCGCCCTCTGGGGCCAACGTCCTGACTTTC. Its protein is CASSPGPPSGANVLTF.

The chain has TRBV11-2 and TRBJ1-5, with D hard to call. The ends were cut back, 3 bases at V and 7 bases at J, with 19 bases in the middle. The CDR3 contains 16 residues. Per the germline V gene, CDR1 is SGHAT and CDR2 is FQNNGV. The CDR3 bases are TGTGCCAGCAGCTTTGGAGATGGGATGGGATTACAGCCCCAGCATTTT. Its protein is CASSFGDGMGLQPQHF.

This chain connects TRBV6-5 to TRBJ1-2; no firm D call. The V end was cut by 7 bases, the J end by 0 bases, with 9 bases between. CDR1 is MNHEY and CDR2 is SVGAGI in the germline V gene. The CDR3 totals 13 residues. CDR3 residues: CASTAETNYGYTF. The DNA for the CDR3 is TGTGCCAGCACAGCCGAAACTAACTATGGCTACACCTTC.

The chain joins TRBV5-6 to TRBJ2-1; maybe TRBD2 (5 bases). Germline assignment: CDR1 SGHDT and CDR2 YYEEEE. CDR3 length: 14 residues. Trimming took 5 bases from V and 4 from J, leaving 13 bases between them. The CDR3 DNA is TGTGCCAGCAGTACGGCGGGCAGATACAATGAGCAGTTCTTC. Its translation is CASSTAGRYNEQFF.

The chain couples TRBV6-1 to TRBJ2-5; 7 bases are a match to TRBD1. Germline CDR1 reads MNHNS; CDR2 reads SASEGT. The CDR3 covers 13 residues. J was trimmed by 5 bases and V by 6 bases; bases with no gene match: 6. In DNA, the CDR3 is TGTGCCAGCAGAGCGACAGGGATTGAGACCCAGTACTTC. Translated, it gives CASRATGIETQYF.

This chain connects TRBV6-6 to TRBJ1-1; weak D call: TRBD1 (5 bases). Germline CDR1 and CDR2: MNHNY and SVGAGI (reference sequence). CDR3 size: 12 residues. V was cut by 5 bases and J by 3 bases, with 7 bases left in between. This chain's CDR3 is CASSIGDTEAFF. The CDR3 DNA sequence: TGTGCCAGCAGTATAGGGGACACTGAAGCTTTCTTT.

This clone was detected only once. This sequence joins TRBV10-3 and TRBJ2-3; D could derive from TRBD1 or TRBD2 (5 bases each). This CDR3 has 12 residues. The V and J ends lost 10 bases and 9 bases respectively, with 17 bases between them. Germline V gene sequence: CDR1 ENHRY, CDR2 SYGVKD. CDR3 sequence (DNA): TGTGCCACCCGCCTCGGGTGGGACACGCAGTATTTT. Its protein product is CATRLGWDTQYF.

The chain uses TRBV15 and TRBJ2-7, with 9 bases aligning to TRBD1. The CDR3 has 15 amino acids. V dropped 0 bases and J dropped 5; count of bases not matched to a gene: 5. The germline CDR1 and CDR2 sequences are LNHNV and YYDKDF (reference sequence). CDR3 in DNA: TGTGCCACCAGCAGAGATGCGAGGACAGGGGACGAGCAGTACTTC. It specifies CATSRDARTGDEQYF.

The J gene is TRBJ1-1, the V gene TRBV7-2; TRBD1 is a possible D gene (5 bases). The V and J ends lost 5 bases and 3 bases respectively, with 16 bases between them. The germline V gene has CDR1 SGHTA and CDR2 FQGNSA. CDR3 length equals 15 residues. The DNA of the CDR3 is TGTGCCAGCAGCGCGAGGCGGCAGGGTGACACTGAAGCTTTCTTT. It yields the protein CASSARRQGDTEAFF.

The rearrangement uses TRBV6-5 and TRBJ2-5, with 8 bases that match TRBD1. The DNA matches TRBJ2-7 better at its end, which makes the J call doubtful. This CDR3 has 14 residues. CDR1 is MNHEY and CDR2 is SVGAGI in the germline V gene. The CDR3 sequence is CASSCGTGLYEQYF. DNA for the CDR3: TGTGCCAGCAGTTGCGGGACAGGCCTCTACGAGCAGTACTTC.

The gene calls are TRBV9 and TRBJ2-7; 9 bases match TRBD1. Germline CDR1 SGDLS, CDR2 YYNGEE. This CDR3 is 17 amino acids long. V dropped 4 bases and J dropped 2; count of bases not matched to a gene: 13. The CDR3 DNA reads as TGTGCCAGCAGCAAAAGACCCACCGGGACAGGGACCTACGAGCAGTACTTC. Protein sequence: CASSKRPTGTGTYEQYF.